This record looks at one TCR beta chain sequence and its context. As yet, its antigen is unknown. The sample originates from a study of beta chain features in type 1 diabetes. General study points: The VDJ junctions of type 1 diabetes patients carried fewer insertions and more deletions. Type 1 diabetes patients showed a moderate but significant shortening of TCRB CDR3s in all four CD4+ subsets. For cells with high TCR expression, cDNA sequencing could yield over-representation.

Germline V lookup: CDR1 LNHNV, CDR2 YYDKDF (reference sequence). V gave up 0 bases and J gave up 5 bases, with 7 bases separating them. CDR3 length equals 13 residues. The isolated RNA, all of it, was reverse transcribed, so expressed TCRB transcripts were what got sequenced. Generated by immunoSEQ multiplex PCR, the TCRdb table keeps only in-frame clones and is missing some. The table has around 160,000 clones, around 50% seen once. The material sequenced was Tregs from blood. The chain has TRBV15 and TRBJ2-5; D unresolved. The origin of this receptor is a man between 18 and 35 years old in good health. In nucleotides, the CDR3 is TGTGCCACCAGCAGAGACCTGAGCGAGACCCAGTACTTC. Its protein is CATSRDLSETQYF. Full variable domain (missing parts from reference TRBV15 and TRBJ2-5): DAMVIQNPRYQVTQFGKPVTLSCSQTLNHNVMYWYQQKSSQAPKLLFHYYDKDFNNEADTPDNFQSRRPNTSFCFLDIRSPGLGDTAMYLCATSRDLSETQYFGPGTRLLVL.